This T cell receptor (beta chain) was recorded in a study of human T cells and chemical hapten exposure. The study, taken as a whole, reports: Expanded TCRs produced significantly more large CDR3 similarity clusters than controls did. Donors' alopecia may make their immune response differ from healthy people's.

This CDR3 region has 18 residues. The J segment lost 1 base and the V segment lost 0 bases, leaving 12 bases of the junction unmatched. This clonotype was picked up a small number of times. Its specificity is not known. Described time point: pre-sensitization, week 0. Specified treatment: therapeutic diphenylcyclopropenone sensitization with weekly scalp DPC. Each CDR3 protein is one row after TCRdb ran MiXCR on the RACE reads. Among approximately 80,000 distinct CDR3 sequences listed, 13% to 15% were seen once. The source is a woman aged 45-59 years with alopecia areata. Some clones in this sample may be carry-over from other donors' samples. The chain carries TRBV12-3 or TRBV12-4 and TRBJ2-7; 7 nucleotides match TRBD1. Sequenced here: whole blood, sampled in connection with sensitization to the hapten diphenylcyclopropenone (DPC). The CDR3 nucleotides read TGTGCCAGCAGTTTAGCCGTTATGGGGACAGCAACATCCTACGAGCAGTACTTC. Its protein is CASSLAVMGTATSYEQYF.